This record covers a single T cell receptor beta chain. As yet, its antigen is unknown. This CDR3 region has 15 residues. The germline V gene has CDR1 SGHRS and CDR2 YFSETQ. Trimming removed 0 bases at V and 5 bases at J, with 14 bases between. This specimen belongs to a study of cytomegalovirus exposure and HLA in healthy donors. Study context: Early released data comprised approximately 85 million unique TCRs from HLA-typed donors.

Study-level points and caveats: Reportedly, fewer N-insertions than the roughly 600-donor mean appeared in an Asian-associated ancestry cluster in a later analysis. The study found most TCR sequences rare, yet found some public TCRs in many donors.

Primers for the PCR totalled 60 Vbeta and 13 Jbeta. Sequencing was performed with immunoSEQ multiplex PCR; in TCRdb, only in-frame clones are kept and a portion is missing. The table gives about 130,000 clones; the top ten clones make up around 1.6% of it. The rearrangement uses TRBV5-1 and TRBJ2-5; TRBD2 might be the D (5 bases). Source material: PBMCs. The sequence came from a woman in her thirties or forties in good health and CMV-seropositive. The CDR3 here is CASSLGHGVLETQYF. Written as DNA, the CDR3 is TGCGCCAGCAGCTTGGGTCACGGGGTGTTGGAGACCCAGTACTTC.